This TCR beta chain was found in a study of T cell responses to AZD1222 COVID-19 vaccine. Study background: Second doses at about 4 or about 12 weeks were pooled. Findings and caveats of the study: Most donors were white British and more were female, and clonal diversity was possibly underestimated. Baseline antibody screening turned up just a handful of seropositive AZD1222 recipients.

As regards this clone: What it recognizes is unknown.

Assay used: immunoSEQ multiplex PCR; TCRdb lists only in-frame clones, some missing. The sample lists about 98,000 clones; about four fifths were seen once. V lost 4 bases and J lost 9; bases outside the gene matches: 11. The CDR3 spans 17 residues. Germline assignment: CDR1 MNHNS and CDR2 SASEGT. This chain joins TRBV6-1 and TRBJ1-6; 11 bases match TRBD1. This TCR was recovered from an adult in good health. Here the sequenced sample was peripheral blood, taken on day 0 of AZD1222 vaccination. The CDR3 loop reads CASSATGQGAIGSPLHF. The CDR3 DNA sequence: TGTGCCAGCAGTGCCACCGGACAGGGGGCAATAGGTTCACCCCTCCACTTT.